This T cell receptor (beta chain) stems from a study of T cell responses to AZD1222 COVID-19 vaccine. Of note for this clone: The antigen is undetermined.

Here immunoSEQ multiplex PCR was the method, and the copy in TCRdb shows in-frame clones only, minus some. The table has over 95,000 clones, around nine tenths seen once. Study results and limitations: Mostly white British, mostly female donors; authors suggested clonal diversity may be underestimated.

Germline lookup yields CDR1 GTSNPN and CDR2 SVGIG (reference sequence). This CDR3 is 12 amino acids long. Trimming removed 1 base from V and 6 bases from J, with 10 bases in between. The input for sequencing was peripheral blood, taken on day 0 of AZD1222 vaccination. The clonotype originates from an adult in good health. The rearrangement uses TRBV30 and TRBJ2-7; D may be TRBD2 (5 bases). CDR3 in DNA: TGTGCCTGGAGTGGAGGGAGAGTCGAGCAGTACTTC. Protein: CAWSGGRVEQYF. The whole variable domain, remainder taken from reference TRBV30 and TRBJ2-7, is SQTIHQWPATLVQPVGSPLSLECTVEGTSNPNLYWYRQAAGRGLQLLFYSVGIGQISSEVPQNLSASRPQDRQFILSSKKLLLSDSGFYLCAWSGGRVEQYFGPGTRLTVT.